This paragraph reports one TCR beta chain. This sample was taken from a study of T cells in Graves' hyperthyroidism and ophthalmopathy. RNA transcripts served as the template for amplifying TCR beta CDR3 regions. RT-PCR in the first round (using the HTBI primer set) targeted the TCR CDR3. TCRdb re-analysed the multiplex PCR reads in MiXCR, keeping a single row per CDR3 protein. The table includes approximately 510,000 distinct CDR3 sequences, approximately 48% detected once. The CDR3 totals 14 residues. With 4 bases clipped from V and 6 bases from J, the junction kept 6 bases outside the gene matches. Germline assignment: CDR1 LNHDA and CDR2 SQIVND (reference sequence). Lactation, pregnancy, other autoimmune disease or uncontrolled infection led to exclusion of patients.

The source material was peripheral blood or thyroid tissue (not recorded which). The sequence derives from an adult woman with Graves' disease, either hyperthyroidism or ophthalmopathy (not recorded which). This chain connects TRBV19 to TRBJ1-2; 9 nucleotides match TRBD1. The CDR3 spells CASSTDRGGHGYTF. The CDR3 bases are TGTGCCAGTAGTACGGACAGGGGTGGCCATGGCTACACCTTC.